This entry lists 32 T cell receptor beta chains sequenced from one sample in a study of T cells in Graves' hyperthyroidism and ophthalmopathy (dated by TCRdb to about 2019). Receptor amplification or capture employed multiplex PCR. Sequencing took place on an Illumina HiSeq 2000. TCR beta CDR3 regions were amplified from RNA transcripts. For the first round of RT-PCR on the TCR CDR3, the HTBI primer set was used together with the Qiagen OneStep RT-PCR kit. TCRdb took the public reads, trimmed them with fastp at Q25, ran MiXCR for clone calling and kept in-frame beta chains. All rows with the same CDR3 protein become a single entry with the most common DNA and genes. For this sample there are about 500,000 distinct CDR3 sequences; approximately 16% appear just once. The top ten clonotypes cover 29% of the sample. Sample: blood. The origin of the receptors is a woman in her twenties or thirties with Graves' ophthalmopathy.

This clonotype has just a few counts. V is TRBV7-8 and J is TRBJ1-5; D gene uncertain. The V gene lost 1 base and the J gene lost 1 base, with 8 bases spanning the gap. Per the germline V gene, CDR1 is SGHVS and CDR2 is FQNEAQ. The CDR3 contains 15 residues. CDR3 DNA sequence: TGTGCCAGCAGCTTAGTTGGCCAGAGCAATCAGCCCCAGCATTTT. This gives the protein CASSLVGQSNQPQHF.

CDR3 sequence reads: CASSSLAGEQYF. Written as DNA, the CDR3 is TGTGCCAGCAGCTCACTAGCGGGAGAGCAGTACTTC. The chain joins TRBV7-2 to TRBJ2-7; 10 bases agree with TRBD2. The germline V gene encodes CDR1 SGHTA and CDR2 FQGNSA. The CDR3 consists of 12 residues. V trimming: 4 bases; J trimming: 7 bases; junction bases outside the gene matches: 1. The variable domain in full, completed from reference TRBV7-2 and TRBJ2-7, reads GAGVSQSPSNKVTEKGKDVELRCDPISGHTALYWYRQSLGQGLEFLIYFQGNSAPDKSGLPSDRFSAERTGGSVSTLTIQRTQQEDSAVYLCASSSLAGEQYFGPGTRLTVT.

The chain uses TRBV5-4 and TRBJ2-1, with D possibly TRBD1 on 5 matching bases. The CDR3 contains 17 residues. Germline CDR1 SGHNT, CDR2 YYREEE (reference sequence). The V end was cut by 4 bases, the J end by 8 bases, with 25 bases between. The CDR3 protein is CASSLTGKVSGGYEQFF. DNA for the CDR3: TGTGCCAGCAGCCTAACAGGAAAGGTATCTGGCGGTTATGAGCAGTTCTTC.

This clonotype was seen ten or more times. V gene TRBV18 combines with J gene TRBJ2-5; either TRBD1 or TRBD2 may fit D (5 bases each). V lost 3 bases, J lost 0 bases, and 17 bases lay in between. CDR1 and CDR2 from the germline V gene are KGHSH and LQKENI. The CDR3 covers 17 residues. The CDR3 sequence: CASSPTLGAGNQETQYF. CDR3 DNA sequence: TGTGCCAGCTCACCCACCCTCGGGGCAGGGAACCAAGAGACCCAGTACTTC.

Regarding this clonotype: It may be a read error: a sequence one base away is much more abundant. The V gene is TRBV11-2, the J gene TRBJ2-1; D gene ambiguous. The germline V gene has CDR1 SGHAT and CDR2 FQNNGV. CDR3 length equals 12 residues. Trimming took off 4 bases at V and 10 bases at J, with 11 bases between the two ends. This CDR3 is CASSSLRYEQFF. CDR3 in DNA: TGTGCCAGCAGCTCATTACGCTACGAGCAGTTCTTC.

This chain's CDR3 is CASSLWGTLNTEAFF. The CDR3 coding sequence is TGTGCCAGCAGCTTATGGGGGACACTAAACACTGAAGCTTTCTTT. The V and J genes are TRBV7-3 and TRBJ1-1; possibly TRBD1 for D (6 bases). Germline lookup yields CDR1 SGHTA and CDR2 FQGTGA. V dropped 2 bases and J dropped 2 bases, with 12 bases sitting between them. This CDR3 has 15 amino acids.

This clonotype was found a few times. The chain is built from TRBV20-1 and TRBJ2-1; D assignment may be TRBD1 or TRBD2 (5 bases each). The CDR3 is 15 amino acids. V lost 0 bases and J lost 3, with 12 bases in between. Per germline, CDR1 DFQATT and CDR2 SNEGSKA (reference sequence). The CDR3 region has the DNA TGCAGTGCTAGAGACGGGGACCACTACTACAATGAGCAGTTCTTC. Amino acids: CSARDGDHYYNEQFF.

The table lists this clonotype with a few counts. The chain combines TRBV19 with TRBJ2-2; perhaps TRBD2 as D (6 bases). The V end was cut by 7 bases, the J end by 3 bases, with 9 bases between. The length of the CDR3 is 13 residues. The germline gives CDR1 LNHDA, CDR2 SQIVND (reference sequence). The chain's CDR3 is CASNGGYTGELFF. For the CDR3, the DNA is TGTGCCAGTAACGGGGGTTACACCGGGGAGCTGTTTTTT.

In this sample, this clonotype turned up many times. The chain carries TRBV7-6 and TRBJ1-5, with D unclear. CDR1 SGHVS and CDR2 FNYEAQ come from the germline V gene. This CDR3 is 14 amino acids long. Trimming left V 2 bases short and J 5 bases short, with 10 bases between. Here the CDR3 reads CASSLNVVDQPQHF. The CDR3 nucleotides are TGTGCCAGCAGCTTAAACGTGGTTGATCAGCCCCAGCATTTT.

V and J are TRBV24-1 and TRBJ1-1, with D tentatively TRBD1 (6 bases). CDR1 and CDR2 (germline): KGHDR, SFDVKD. The CDR3 runs 13 residues. Between the trimmed V and J ends, which lost 3 bases and 7 bases, there was a span of 11 bases. CDR3 in amino acids: CATSDESGVEAFF. CDR3 DNA: TGTGCCACCAGTGATGAGTCAGGGGTTGAAGCTTTCTTT.

The table lists this clonotype with a few counts. This chain's CDR3 is CASSQDLAGVSAEQYF. The CDR3 DNA is TGCGCCAGCAGCCAAGACTTAGCGGGAGTATCGGCCGAGCAGTACTTC. V usage is TRBV4-3 and J usage is TRBJ2-7; 9 positions match TRBD2. From germline, CDR1 is LGHNA and CDR2 YSLEER. Trimming cost V 0 bases and J 6 bases; bases outside gene matches: 9. This CDR3 is 16 amino acids long.

The V call is TRBV7-2, the J call TRBJ1-1; D is ambiguous. V was shortened by 2 bases and J by 6 bases, with 10 bases between the two germline ends. CDR1 is SGHTA, CDR2 FQGNSA, per germline. The length of the CDR3 is 13 residues. The CDR3 here is CASSLTLGAEAFF. The CDR3 DNA reads as TGTGCCAGCAGCTTAACTCTGGGAGCTGAAGCTTTCTTT.

This sequence joins TRBV6-1 and TRBJ2-2; 9 nucleotides line up with TRBD2. In germline, CDR1 is MNHNS, CDR2 SASEGT. J lost 5 bases, V lost 2 bases, and 6 bases had no gene match. The length of the CDR3 is 16 residues. DNA for the CDR3: TGTGCCAGCAGTGAATGGCTAGCGGGAACTACCGGGGAGCTGTTTTTT. This encodes CASSEWLAGTTGELFF.

This clonotype was seen repeatedly, ten times or more. The chain uses TRBV2 and TRBJ2-5; TRBD2 matches at 7 bases. Germline trimming cut 4 bases from V and 4 bases from J; bases unmatched to any gene: 9. The CDR3 extends over 15 amino acids. The germline gives CDR1 SNHLY, CDR2 FYNNEI. CDR3 in amino acids: CASSGGDRGGETQYF. The CDR3 DNA sequence: TGTGCCAGCAGTGGGGGGGACCGCGGGGGAGAGACCCAGTACTTC.

This clonotype was observed a few times. The V and J genes are TRBV4-3 and TRBJ2-2; tentatively, D is TRBD1 or TRBD2 (5 bases each). V dropped 1 base and J dropped 1 base, with 13 bases sitting between them. This CDR3 has 17 residues. Germline V gene lookup returns CDR1 LGHNA and CDR2 YSLEER. The CDR3 DNA sequence: TGCGCCAGCAGCCAAGGGGCCGGGACGGTGAACACCGGGGAGCTGTTTTTT. This sequence encodes CASSQGAGTVNTGELFF.

V is TRBV28 and J is TRBJ2-7; 13 bases match TRBD2. Germline-derived CDR1 and CDR2 are MDHEN and SYDVKM. CDR3 size: 15 residues. Trimming took 7 bases from V and 3 from J; bases not matched to a gene: 6. DNA of the CDR3: TGTGCCAGCACCCGGACTAGCGGGAGTTTCTACGAGCAGTACTTC. This encodes CASTRTSGSFYEQYF.

This clonotype was recorded at least ten times. The V gene is TRBV27, the J gene TRBJ2-7; 16 bases align to TRBD2. Germline values: CDR1 MNHEY, CDR2 SMNVEV (reference sequence). With 7 bases clipped from V and 3 bases from J, the junction kept 6 bases outside the gene matches. CDR3 length: 16 residues. Here the CDR3 reads CASMGLAGGTYYEQYF. CDR3 coding DNA: TGTGCCAGCATGGGACTAGCGGGAGGGACATACTACGAGCAGTACTTC.

The rearrangement links TRBV5-4 to TRBJ2-5; D remains unclear. With 0 bases removed from V and 5 bases from J, the gap between germline ends came to 8 bases. Germline V gene sequence: CDR1 SGHNT, CDR2 YYREEE (reference sequence). This CDR3 region has 13 residues. The DNA for the CDR3 is TGTGCCAGCAGCTTGGCGGCCGTGGAGACCCAGTACTTC. Its translation: CASSLAAVETQYF.

The table lists this clonotype with a few counts. This CDR3 is CASSVRVNSYNEQFF. Here the CDR3 DNA reads TGTGCCAGCAGTGTTAGGGTAAACTCCTACAATGAGCAGTTCTTC. V and J are TRBV25-1 and TRBJ2-1; D gene uncertain. Germline V CDR1 and CDR2: MGHDK, SYGVNS. The length of the CDR3 is 15 residues. V dropped 4 bases and J dropped 0 bases, with 10 bases sitting between them.

This clonotype was seen many times. The chain uses TRBV20-1 and TRBJ2-7, with 7 bases fitting TRBD2. From germline, CDR1 is DFQATT and CDR2 SNEGSKA (reference sequence). The CDR3 runs to 16 residues. Trimming took 0 bases from V and 5 from J; bases not matched to a gene: 13. CDR3 DNA: TGCAGTGCTAGAGATTCTTCCGGGACTACTCTCGACGAGCAGTACTTC. Translating it yields CSARDSSGTTLDEQYF.

This clonotype was counted only a few times. A much larger clone differs by one base, so this may be a read error. The J gene is TRBJ1-2, the V gene TRBV6-9; D not resolved. V gave up 3 bases and J gave up 5 bases, with 10 bases separating them. This CDR3 has 13 amino acids. Looked up from germline, CDR1 is MNHGY and CDR2 is SVAAGI. The CDR3 here is CASSYPAGYGYTF. Written as DNA, the CDR3 is TGTGCCAGCAGTTACCCCGCCGGGTATGGCTACACCTTC.

In this sample, this clonotype turned up many times. CDR3 nucleotides: TGCAGTGCTCCGGGACAGGGGGGTGAAAAACTGTTTTTT. This translates into CSAPGQGGEKLFF. This chain uses TRBV20-1 with TRBJ1-4; 11 bases align to TRBD1. The V and J ends lost 5 bases and 7 bases, in that order; junction bases with no gene match: 3. The CDR3 totals 13 residues. From germline, CDR1 is DFQATT and CDR2 SNEGSKA (reference sequence).

This clonotype turned up a few times. The V and J genes are TRBV9 and TRBJ2-3, with TRBD2 matching over 11 bases. CDR3 length: 17 amino acids. The V gene end was trimmed by 4 bases and the J gene end by 5 bases; junction bases not matched to a gene: 12. The germline gives CDR1 SGDLS, CDR2 YYNGEE. The CDR3 protein is CASSPTISGRARDTQYF. The CDR3 nucleotides are TGTGCCAGCAGCCCGACCATTAGCGGGAGGGCCAGAGATACGCAGTATTTT.

This clonotype was seen repeatedly, ten times or more. In nucleotides, the CDR3 is TGTGCCAGCAGGACCGGACAGGGATCCTACGAGCAGTACTTC. It encodes CASRTGQGSYEQYF. The J gene is TRBJ2-7, the V gene TRBV27; 8 nucleotides align to TRBD1. Trimming took 6 bases from V and 1 from J; bases not matched to a gene: 5. Germline-derived CDR1 and CDR2 are MNHEY and SMNVEV (reference sequence). The CDR3 has 14 amino acids.

This clonotype was detected only a few times. The V call is TRBV19, the J call TRBJ2-7, with D possibly TRBD2 on 6 matching bases. There are 13 residues in the CDR3. V was trimmed by 5 bases and J by 3 bases, leaving 11 bases between them. The germline CDR1 and CDR2 sequences are LNHDA and SQIVND (reference sequence). CDR3 in amino acids: CASSGAAGYEQYF. The CDR3, as DNA: TGTGCCAGTAGTGGGGCAGCGGGCTACGAGCAGTACTTC.

This clonotype was seen at least ten times. V is TRBV18 and J is TRBJ2-3, with 9 nucleotides matching TRBD1. This CDR3 comprises 18 residues. V was pared by 3 bases and J by 0 bases, with 10 bases of the junction left unmatched. Germline loops: CDR1 KGHSH, CDR2 LQKENI. The CDR3 region has the DNA TGTGCCAGCTCACCGTTAACGACAGGGGGAATGAGCACAGATACGCAGTATTTT. Translated, it gives CASSPLTTGGMSTDTQYF.

Points on this clonotype: One end of the junction varies from germline; a read error may be responsible. The chain links TRBV6-2 or TRBV6-3 to TRBJ2-6, with D maybe TRBD1 (6 bases). This CDR3 spans 17 amino acids. Germline CDR1 reads MNHEY; CDR2 reads SVGEGT. CDR3 sequence (DNA): TGTGCCAGCAGTTACTTCACCAGGGGTCCTGGGGCCAACATCCTGACTTTC. Translating it yields CASSYFTRGPGANILTF.

The chain joins TRBV6-2 or TRBV6-3 to TRBJ2-1; D gene unclear. V was shortened by 0 bases and J by 8 bases, with 5 bases between the two germline ends. Germline-derived CDR1 and CDR2 are MNHEY and SVGEGT. The CDR3 is made up of 12 amino acids. CDR3 DNA sequence: TGTGCCAGCAGTTACTCCCTACATGAGCAGTTCTTC. Translation: CASSYSLHEQFF.

This clonotype appeared a few times. This chain uses TRBV7-2 with TRBJ2-3; D is possibly TRBD1 or TRBD2 (5 bases each). Germline assignment: CDR1 SGHTA and CDR2 FQGNSA. Trimming cost V 5 bases and J 4 bases, with 13 bases left between them. The CDR3 runs 14 residues. The CDR3 is CASSLRDPPDTQYF. The CDR3 DNA follows: TGTGCCAGCAGCCTCAGGGACCCACCAGATACGCAGTATTTT.

This sequence joins TRBV20-1 and TRBJ2-1, with TRBD2 identical over 12 bases. CDR1 and CDR2 (germline): DFQATT, SNEGSKA (reference sequence). Trimming at V came to 3 bases and at J to 5 bases, leaving 20 bases not matched to a gene. This CDR3 contains 20 residues. The CDR3 sequence is CSARDPSGRANTRKNNEQFF. The DNA for the CDR3 is TGCAGTGCTAGGGATCCTAGCGGGAGGGCCAACACTAGGAAGAACAATGAGCAGTTCTTC.

Note on this clonotype: Lacking the conserved final phenylalanine or tryptophan, this CDR3 likely reflects a read error. The chain couples TRBV19 to TRBJ1-4; unclear D gene. V lost 4 bases and J 0 bases, leaving 9 bases between the germline ends. CDR3 length: 15 residues. Germline V lookup: CDR1 LNHDA, CDR2 SQIVND (reference sequence). In nucleotides, the CDR3 is TGTGCCAGTAGTACTGTCCGAGCAACTAATGAAAAACTGTTTTTA. It translates to CASSTVRATNEKLFL.

This clonotype has a handful of counts. The chain uses TRBV20-1 and TRBJ2-7; the D is unclear. Germline CDR1 DFQATT, CDR2 SNEGSKA (reference sequence). This CDR3 comprises 12 residues. Trimming shortened V by 0 bases and J by 8 bases, and 11 bases separated the two germline ends. For the CDR3, the DNA is TGCAGTGCTAGAGATGAAGCATTCAAGCAGTACTTC. Amino acids: CSARDEAFKQYF.